Below are 7 T cell receptor beta chains sequenced from a single sample in a study of CD8 T cells in ankylosing spondylitis. General observations from the study: The study identified a TCR beta motif of fewer than 10 highly homologous variants that appeared characteristic of ankylosing spondylitis blood.

TCRdb independently ran MiXCR on the 5' RACE reads; one entry per CDR3 protein. This table holds some 800,000 distinct CDR3 sequences, approximately 12% found once. These receptors' antigens are unknown. The specimen was blood, either unsorted or a sorted T cell fraction (not recorded which). The receptor set was obtained from a male donor with ankylosing spondylitis.

A few counts support this clonotype. This chain joins TRBV9 and TRBJ1-5; unclear D gene. Germline V gene sequence: CDR1 SGDLS, CDR2 YYNGEE. Trimming removed 4 bases at V and 3 bases at J, with 14 bases between. CDR3 length: 15 amino acids. CDR3 bases: TGTGCCAGCAGCAATATCGGGCTCCCCAATCAGCCCCAGCATTTT. Protein: CASSNIGLPNQPQHF.

Only a few counts were recorded for this clonotype. This chain uses TRBV6-1 with TRBJ2-7, with 12 nucleotides matching TRBD2. J was trimmed by 0 bases and V by 6 bases; bases with no gene match: 12. The CDR3 is 18 residues long. The germline CDR1 and CDR2 sequences are MNHNS and SASEGT. CDR3 sequence (DNA): TGTGCCAGCAGAAGGCGTACTAGCGGGGGGACTAGCTCCTACGAGCAGTACTTC. This encodes CASRRRTSGGTSSYEQYF.

The chain combines TRBV11-2 with TRBJ2-3, with D perhaps TRBD2 (5 bases). The CDR3 is 18 residues long. V lost 5 bases to trimming and J lost 2 bases, with 23 bases between them. Looked up from germline, CDR1 is SGHAT and CDR2 is FQNNGV. The chain's CDR3 is CASSLSPLSRAATDTQYF. CDR3 DNA sequence: TGTGCCAGCAGCCTCTCCCCTCTATCGCGGGCGGCCACAGATACGCAGTATTTT.

This clonotype was seen more than once but under ten times. The V and J genes are TRBV18 and TRBJ1-2; TRBD1 is a possible D gene (5 bases). Per the germline V gene, CDR1 is KGHSH and CDR2 is LQKENI. V dropped 2 bases and J dropped 6 bases, with 10 bases sitting between them. The CDR3 sequence is 13 residues long. The CDR3 bases are TGTGCCAGCTCACCAACGGAGGGGAATGGCTACACCTTC. As protein: CASSPTEGNGYTF.

Turning to this clonotype: Being one base from a much bigger clone, this may be a read error. The chain is built from TRBV20-1 and TRBJ2-3; TRBD2 matches 9 bases. CDR3 size: 15 residues. The V gene's germline CDR1 is DFQATT and CDR2 SNEGSKA (reference sequence). V lost 0 bases to trimming and J lost 4 bases; unmatched junction nucleotides: 5. CDR3 in amino acids: CSARDQKRGADTQYF. In nucleotides, the CDR3 is TGCAGTGCTAGAGATCAAAAGCGGGGGGCAGATACGCAGTATTTT.

This clonotype showed up just a few times. This sequence joins TRBV7-9 and TRBJ1-2; TRBD1 matches at 7 bases. In germline, CDR1 is SEHNR, CDR2 FQNEAQ (reference sequence). With 6 bases clipped from V and 2 bases from J, the junction kept 6 bases outside the gene matches. The CDR3 extends over 14 amino acids. CDR3 sequence reads: CASSRETGNYGYTF. The DNA for the CDR3 is TGTGCCAGCAGTCGCGAGACAGGGAACTATGGCTACACCTTC.

This rearrangement joins TRBV20-1 to TRBJ2-1; 7 nucleotides line up with TRBD1. V was pared by 6 bases and J by 0 bases, with 2 bases of the junction left unmatched. The germline gives CDR1 DFQATT, CDR2 SNEGSKA (reference sequence). This CDR3 spans 13 amino acids. The CDR3 is CSAWTGSYNEQFF. In DNA, the CDR3 is TGCAGTGCGTGGACAGGCTCCTACAATGAGCAGTTCTTC.